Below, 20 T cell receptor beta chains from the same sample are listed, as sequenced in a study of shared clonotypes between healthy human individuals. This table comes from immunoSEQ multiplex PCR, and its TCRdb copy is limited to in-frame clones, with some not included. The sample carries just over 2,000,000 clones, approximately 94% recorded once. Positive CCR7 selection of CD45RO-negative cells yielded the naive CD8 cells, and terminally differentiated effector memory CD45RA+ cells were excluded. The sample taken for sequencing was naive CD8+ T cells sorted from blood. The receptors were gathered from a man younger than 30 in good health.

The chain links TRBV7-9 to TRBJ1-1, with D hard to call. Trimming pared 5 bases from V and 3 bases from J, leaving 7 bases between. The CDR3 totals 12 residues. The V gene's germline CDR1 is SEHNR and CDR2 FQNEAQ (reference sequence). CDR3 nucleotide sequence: TGTGCCAGCAGCCCCCCCCACACTGAAGCTTTCTTT. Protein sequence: CASSPPHTEAFF.

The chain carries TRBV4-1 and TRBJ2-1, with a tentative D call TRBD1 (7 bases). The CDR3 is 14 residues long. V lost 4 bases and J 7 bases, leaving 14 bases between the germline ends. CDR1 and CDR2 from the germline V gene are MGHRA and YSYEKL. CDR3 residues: CASSLLQGGNEQFF. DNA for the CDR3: TGCGCCAGCAGCCTGCTCCAGGGGGGTAATGAGCAGTTCTTC.

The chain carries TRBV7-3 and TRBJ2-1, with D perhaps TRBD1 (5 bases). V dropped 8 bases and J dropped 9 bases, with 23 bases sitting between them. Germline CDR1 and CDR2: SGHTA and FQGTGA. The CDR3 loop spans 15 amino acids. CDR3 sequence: CASSPLAGSLGEQFF. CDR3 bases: TGTGCCAGCTCCCCTTTGGCAGGGTCCTTGGGTGAGCAGTTCTTC.

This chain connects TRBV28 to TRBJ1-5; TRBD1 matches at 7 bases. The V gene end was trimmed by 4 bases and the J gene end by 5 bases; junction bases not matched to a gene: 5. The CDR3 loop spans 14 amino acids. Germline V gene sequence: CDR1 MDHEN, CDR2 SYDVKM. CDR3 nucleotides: TGTGCCAGCAGTTCCGACAGGGATCATCAGCCCCAGCATTTT. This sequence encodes CASSSDRDHQPQHF.

CDR3 protein: CASSTLTGVKNIQYF. The CDR3 DNA reads TGTGCCAGCAGTACACTGACAGGGGTCAAAAACATTCAGTACTTC. V is TRBV27 and J is TRBJ2-4, with 8 bases lining up with TRBD1. The CDR3 consists of 15 residues. Germline assignment: CDR1 MNHEY and CDR2 SMNVEV (reference sequence). V lost 5 bases and J lost 3; bases outside the gene matches: 6.

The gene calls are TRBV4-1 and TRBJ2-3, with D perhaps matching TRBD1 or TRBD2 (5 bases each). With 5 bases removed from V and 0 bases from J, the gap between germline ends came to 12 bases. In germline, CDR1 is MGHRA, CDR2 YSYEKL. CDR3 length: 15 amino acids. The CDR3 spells CASSLGEWSTDTQYF. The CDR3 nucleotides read TGCGCCAGCAGCTTAGGGGAGTGGAGCACAGATACGCAGTATTTT.

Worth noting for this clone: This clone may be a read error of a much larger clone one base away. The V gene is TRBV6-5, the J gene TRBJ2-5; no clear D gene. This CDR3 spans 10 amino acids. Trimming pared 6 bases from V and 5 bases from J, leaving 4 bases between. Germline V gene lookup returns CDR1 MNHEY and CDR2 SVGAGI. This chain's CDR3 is CASSEETQYF. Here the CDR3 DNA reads TGTGCCAGCAGCGAGGAGACCCAGTACTTC.

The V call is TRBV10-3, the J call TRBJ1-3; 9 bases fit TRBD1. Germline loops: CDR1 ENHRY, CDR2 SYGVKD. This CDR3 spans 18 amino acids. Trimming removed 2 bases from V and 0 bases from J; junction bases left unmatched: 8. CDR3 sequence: CAISEVPGQGISGNTIYF. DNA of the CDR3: TGTGCCATCAGTGAGGTTCCGGGACAGGGAATCTCTGGAAACACCATATATTTT.

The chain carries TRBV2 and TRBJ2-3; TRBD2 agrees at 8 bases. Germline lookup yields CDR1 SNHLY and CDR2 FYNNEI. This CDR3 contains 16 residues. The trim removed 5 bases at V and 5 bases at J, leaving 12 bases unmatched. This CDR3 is CASSSTPAGVEDTQYF. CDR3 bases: TGTGCCAGCAGTAGTACTCCAGCGGGAGTTGAAGATACGCAGTATTTT.

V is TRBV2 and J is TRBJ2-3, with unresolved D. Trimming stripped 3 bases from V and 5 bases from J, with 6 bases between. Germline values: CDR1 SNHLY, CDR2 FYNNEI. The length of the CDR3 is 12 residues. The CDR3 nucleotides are TGTGCCAGCAGTGACTTATTAGATACGCAGTATTTT. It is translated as CASSDLLDTQYF.

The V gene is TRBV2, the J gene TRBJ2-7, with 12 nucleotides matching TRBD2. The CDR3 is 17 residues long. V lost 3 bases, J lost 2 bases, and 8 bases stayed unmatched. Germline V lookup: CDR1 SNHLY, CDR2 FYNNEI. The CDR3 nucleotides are TGTGCCAGCAGTGAGGAGGCTAGCGGGAGGGCAACCTACGAGCAGTACTTC. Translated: CASSEEASGRATYEQYF.

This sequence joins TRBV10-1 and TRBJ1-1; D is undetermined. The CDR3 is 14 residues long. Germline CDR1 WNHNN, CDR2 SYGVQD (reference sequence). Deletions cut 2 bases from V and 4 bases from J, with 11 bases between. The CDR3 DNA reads TGCGCCAGCAGTGAGAACTTGGGTGTCACTGAAGCTTTCTTT. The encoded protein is CASSENLGVTEAFF.

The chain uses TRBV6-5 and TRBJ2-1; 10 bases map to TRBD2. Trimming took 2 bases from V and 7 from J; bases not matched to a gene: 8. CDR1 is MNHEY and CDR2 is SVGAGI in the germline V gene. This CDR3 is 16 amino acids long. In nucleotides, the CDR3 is TGTGCCAGCAGTTACCTAGCGGGAGTGCAGGGGAATGAGCAGTTCTTC. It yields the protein CASSYLAGVQGNEQFF.

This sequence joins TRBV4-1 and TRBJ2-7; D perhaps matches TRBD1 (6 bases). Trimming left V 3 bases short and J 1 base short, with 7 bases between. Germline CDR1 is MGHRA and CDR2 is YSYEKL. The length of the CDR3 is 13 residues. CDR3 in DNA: TGCGCCAGCAGCCATGGACAGTCCTACGAGCAGTACTTC. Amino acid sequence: CASSHGQSYEQYF.

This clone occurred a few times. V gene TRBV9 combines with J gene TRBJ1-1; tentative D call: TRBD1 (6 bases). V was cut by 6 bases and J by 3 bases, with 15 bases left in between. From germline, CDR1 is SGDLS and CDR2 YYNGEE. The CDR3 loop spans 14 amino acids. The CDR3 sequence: CASKSGVGDTEAFF. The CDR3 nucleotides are TGTGCCAGCAAATCAGGGGTAGGGGACACTGAAGCTTTCTTT.

The DNA of the CDR3 is TGCGCCAGCAGCCAGGTGGGGGAATATGGCTACACCTTC. Translation: CASSQVGEYGYTF. This chain links TRBV4-1 with TRBJ1-2; D is possibly TRBD1 (5 bases). This CDR3 has 13 amino acids. Trimming cost V 3 bases and J 5 bases, with 10 bases left between them. CDR1 and CDR2 (germline): MGHRA, YSYEKL.

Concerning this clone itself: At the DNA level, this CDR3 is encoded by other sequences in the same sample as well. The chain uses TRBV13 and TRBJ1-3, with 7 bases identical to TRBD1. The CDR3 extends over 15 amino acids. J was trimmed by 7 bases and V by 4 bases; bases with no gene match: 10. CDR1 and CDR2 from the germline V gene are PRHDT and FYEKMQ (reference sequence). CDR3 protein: CASSYTGVEKNTIYF. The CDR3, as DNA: TGTGCCAGCAGCTACACAGGGGTAGAAAAGAACACCATATATTTT. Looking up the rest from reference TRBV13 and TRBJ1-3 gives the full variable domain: AAGVIQSPRHLIKEKRETATLKCYPIPRHDTVYWYQQGPGQDPQFLISFYEKMQSDKGSIPDRFSAQQFSDYHSELNMSSLELGDSALYFCASSYTGVEKNTIYFGEGSWLTVV.

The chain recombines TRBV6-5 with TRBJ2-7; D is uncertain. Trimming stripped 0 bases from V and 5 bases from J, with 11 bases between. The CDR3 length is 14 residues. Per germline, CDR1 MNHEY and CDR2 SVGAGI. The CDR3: CASSYSAGVNEQYF. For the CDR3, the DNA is TGTGCCAGCAGTTACTCAGCTGGGGTCAACGAGCAGTACTTC.

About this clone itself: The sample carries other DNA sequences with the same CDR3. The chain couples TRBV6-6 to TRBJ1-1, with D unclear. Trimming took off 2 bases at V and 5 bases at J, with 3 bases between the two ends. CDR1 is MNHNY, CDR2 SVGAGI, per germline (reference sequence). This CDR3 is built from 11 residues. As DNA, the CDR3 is TGTGCCAGCAGTTACGTGACTGAAGCTTTCTTT. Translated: CASSYVTEAFF.

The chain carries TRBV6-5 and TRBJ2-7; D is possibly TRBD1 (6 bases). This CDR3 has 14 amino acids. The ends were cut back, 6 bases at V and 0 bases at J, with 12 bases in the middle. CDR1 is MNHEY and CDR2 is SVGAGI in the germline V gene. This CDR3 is CASSLQGISYEQYF. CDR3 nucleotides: TGTGCCAGCAGCCTACAGGGAATCTCCTACGAGCAGTACTTC.